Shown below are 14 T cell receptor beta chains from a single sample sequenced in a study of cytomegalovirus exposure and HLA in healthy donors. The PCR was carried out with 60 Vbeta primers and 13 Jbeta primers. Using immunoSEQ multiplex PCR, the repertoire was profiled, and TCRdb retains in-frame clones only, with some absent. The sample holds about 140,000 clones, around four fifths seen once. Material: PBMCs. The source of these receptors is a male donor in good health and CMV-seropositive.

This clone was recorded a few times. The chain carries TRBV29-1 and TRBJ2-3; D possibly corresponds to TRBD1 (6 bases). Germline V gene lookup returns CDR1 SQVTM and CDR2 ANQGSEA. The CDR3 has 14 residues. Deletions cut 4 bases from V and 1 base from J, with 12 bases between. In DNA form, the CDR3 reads TGCAGCGTTGCGGGACAATTGGGCACAGATACGCAGTATTTT. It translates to CSVAGQLGTDTQYF.

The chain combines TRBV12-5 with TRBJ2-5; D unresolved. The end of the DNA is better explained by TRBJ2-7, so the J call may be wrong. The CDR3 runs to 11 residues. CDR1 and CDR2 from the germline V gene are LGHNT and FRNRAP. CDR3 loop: CASGLGYEQYF. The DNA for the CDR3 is TGTGCTAGTGGTTTGGGGTACGAGCAGTACTTC.

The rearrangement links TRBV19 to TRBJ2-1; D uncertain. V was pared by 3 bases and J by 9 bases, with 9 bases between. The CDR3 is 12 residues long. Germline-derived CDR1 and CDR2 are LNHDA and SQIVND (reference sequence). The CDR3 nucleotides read TGTGCCAGTAGTATCCATATCGGTGAGCAGTTCTTC. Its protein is CASSIHIGEQFF.

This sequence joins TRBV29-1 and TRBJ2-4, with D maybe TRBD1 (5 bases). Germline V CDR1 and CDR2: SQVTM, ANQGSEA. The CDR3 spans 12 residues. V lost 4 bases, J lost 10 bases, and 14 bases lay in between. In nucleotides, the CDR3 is TGCAGCGTTGGCGACAGCGATGGGATTCAGTACTTC. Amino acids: CSVGDSDGIQYF.

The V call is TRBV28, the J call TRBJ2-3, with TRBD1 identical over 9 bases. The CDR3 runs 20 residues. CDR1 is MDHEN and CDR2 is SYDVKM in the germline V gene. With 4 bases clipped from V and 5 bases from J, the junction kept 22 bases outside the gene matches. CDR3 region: CASSSEVGTGLLFGVDTQYF. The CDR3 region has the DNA TGTGCCAGCAGTTCTGAGGTGGGGACAGGGTTACTTTTCGGGGTAGATACGCAGTATTTT. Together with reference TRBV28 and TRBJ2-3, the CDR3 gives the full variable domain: DVKVTQSSRYLVKRTGEKVFLECVQDMDHENMFWYRQDPGLGLRLIYFSYDVKMKEKGDIPEGYSVSREKKERFSLILESASTNQTSMYLCASSSEVGTGLLFGVDTQYFGPGTRLTVL.

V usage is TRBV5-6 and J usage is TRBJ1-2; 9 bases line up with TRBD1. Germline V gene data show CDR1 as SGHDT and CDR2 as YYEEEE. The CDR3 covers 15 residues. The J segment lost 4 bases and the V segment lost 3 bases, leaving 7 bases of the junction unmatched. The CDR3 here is CASSWGTGYGYGYTF. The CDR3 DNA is TGTGCCAGCAGCTGGGGGACAGGGTATGGCTATGGCTACACCTTC. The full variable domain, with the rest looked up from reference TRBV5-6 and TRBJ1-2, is DAGVTQSPTHLIKTRGQQVTLRCSPKSGHDTVSWYQQALGQGPQFIFQYYEEEERQRGNFPDRFSGHQFPNYSSELNVNALLLGDSALYLCASSWGTGYGYGYTFGSGTRLTVV.

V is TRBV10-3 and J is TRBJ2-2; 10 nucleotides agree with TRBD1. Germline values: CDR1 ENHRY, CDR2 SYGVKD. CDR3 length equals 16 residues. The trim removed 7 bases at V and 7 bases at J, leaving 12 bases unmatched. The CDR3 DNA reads TGTGCCATCAAGGTCTGGGACAGGGGTTACGACGGGGAGCTGTTTTTT. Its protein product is CAIKVWDRGYDGELFF.

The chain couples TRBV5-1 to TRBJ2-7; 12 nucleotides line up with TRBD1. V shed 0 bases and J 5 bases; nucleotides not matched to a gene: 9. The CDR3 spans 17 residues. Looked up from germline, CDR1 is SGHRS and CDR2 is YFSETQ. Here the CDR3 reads CASSLVSGTGGLDEQYF. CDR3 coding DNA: TGCGCCAGCAGCTTGGTGTCCGGGACAGGGGGCTTGGACGAGCAGTACTTC.

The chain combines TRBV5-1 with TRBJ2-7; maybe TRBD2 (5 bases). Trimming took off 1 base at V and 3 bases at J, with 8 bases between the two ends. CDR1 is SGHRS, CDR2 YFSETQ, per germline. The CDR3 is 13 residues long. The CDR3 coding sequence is TGCGCCAGCAGCTTGACGGGAAACTACGAGCAGTACTTC. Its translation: CASSLTGNYEQYF.

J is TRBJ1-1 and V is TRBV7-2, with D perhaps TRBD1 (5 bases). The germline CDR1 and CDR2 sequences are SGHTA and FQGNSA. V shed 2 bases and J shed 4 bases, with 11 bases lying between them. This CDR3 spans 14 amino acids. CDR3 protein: CASSLQGGPTEAFF. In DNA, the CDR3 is TGTGCCAGCAGCTTACAGGGAGGGCCCACTGAAGCTTTCTTT.

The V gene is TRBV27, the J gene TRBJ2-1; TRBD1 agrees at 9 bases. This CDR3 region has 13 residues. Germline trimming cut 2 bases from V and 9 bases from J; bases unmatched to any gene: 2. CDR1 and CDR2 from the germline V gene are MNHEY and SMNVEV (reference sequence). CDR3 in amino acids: CASSLNRGLEQFF. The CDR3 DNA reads TGTGCCAGCAGTTTAAACAGGGGGCTTGAGCAGTTCTTC.

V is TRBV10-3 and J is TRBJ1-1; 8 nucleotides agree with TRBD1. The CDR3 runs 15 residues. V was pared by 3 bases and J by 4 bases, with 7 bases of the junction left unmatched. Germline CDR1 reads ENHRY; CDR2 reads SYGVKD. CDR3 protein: CAISDQRQGSTEAFF. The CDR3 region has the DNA TGTGCCATCAGTGACCAAAGACAGGGGTCCACTGAAGCTTTCTTT.

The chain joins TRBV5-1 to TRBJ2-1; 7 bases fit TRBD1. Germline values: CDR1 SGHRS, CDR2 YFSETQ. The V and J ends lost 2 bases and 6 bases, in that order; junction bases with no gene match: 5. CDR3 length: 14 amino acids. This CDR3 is CASSFHRGPNEQFF. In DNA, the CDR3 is TGCGCCAGCAGCTTCCACAGGGGACCCAATGAGCAGTTCTTC.

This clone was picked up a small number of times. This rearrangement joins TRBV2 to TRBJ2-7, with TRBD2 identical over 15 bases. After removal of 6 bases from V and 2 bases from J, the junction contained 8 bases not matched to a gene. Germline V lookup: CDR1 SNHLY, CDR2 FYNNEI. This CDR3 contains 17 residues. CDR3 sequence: CASRRTSGREAAYEQYF. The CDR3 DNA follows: TGTGCCAGCAGAAGGACTAGCGGGAGGGAGGCAGCCTACGAGCAGTACTTC.